One and the same sample provided the 17 T cell receptor beta chains below, sequenced in a study of shared clonotypes between healthy human individuals (dated by TCRdb to between 2020 and 2021). Library method: the immunoSEQ multiplex PCR assay. TCRdb stores this immuneACCESS table with in-frame sequences only. Part of the clones is absent; in the studies checked, under half of the shortfall reflects unresolved V genes, and no reason is known for the rest. The sample table holds 110,000 or so clones, of which roughly 70% were seen once. Clones ranked in the top ten supply roughly 22% of the sample. Sequenced: memory CD8+ T cells sorted from blood. Interpreted using the paper, the cell subset or site label stands for: CD45RO+ cells pooled with CCR7-negative TemRA cells. Receptor source: a young woman in good health.

This rearrangement joins TRBV7-9 to TRBJ1-2, with TRBD1 matching over 9 bases. The CDR3 covers 12 residues. V was pared by 3 bases and J by 13 bases, with 6 bases of the junction left unmatched. The V gene's germline CDR1 is SEHNR and CDR2 FQNEAQ (reference sequence). The CDR3, as DNA: TGTGCCAGCAGCTTGGGACAGGGAAAGGGCACCTTC. Translating it yields CASSLGQGKGTF. The entire variable domain, with the rest obtained from reference TRBV7-9 and TRBJ1-2, is as follows: DTGVSQNPRHKITKRGQNVTFRCDPISEHNRLYWYRQTLGQGPEFLTYFQNEAQLEKSRLLSDRFSAERPKGSFSTLEIQRTEQGDSAMYLCASSLGQGKGTFGSGTRLTVV.

This clone was seen many times. The rearrangement joins TRBV5-1 to TRBJ1-4; 8 bases fit TRBD1. V lost 4 bases, J lost 5 bases, and 7 bases stayed unmatched. This CDR3 contains 15 residues. Per the germline V gene, CDR1 is SGHRS and CDR2 is YFSETQ. CDR3 loop: CASSLGQGDNEKLFF. The CDR3 DNA is TGCGCCAGCAGCCTAGGACAGGGAGACAATGAAAAACTGTTTTTT.

This chain joins TRBV6-4 and TRBJ1-5, with D unresolved. The CDR3 contains 8 residues. Germline V gene data show CDR1 as MRHNA and CDR2 as SNTAGT. The V and J ends lost 9 bases and 10 bases respectively, with 4 bases between them. CDR3 DNA: TGTGCCAGGCACCCCCAGCATTTT. It translates to CARHPQHF.

The rearrangement joins TRBV23-1 to TRBJ2-5; D uncertain. TRBV23-1 is marked as an open reading frame, function uncertain. The CDR3 consists of 12 residues. V lost 4 bases, J lost 5 bases, and 8 bases lay in between. This chain's CDR3 is CASSRRPETQYF. The CDR3 DNA sequence: TGCGCCAGCAGTCGACGGCCGGAGACCCAGTACTTC.

This chain connects TRBV21-1 to TRBJ1-5. TRBV21-1 is flagged as a pseudogene. The CDR3 is 15 amino acids. CDR3 amino acids: CASSTRPLSNQPQHF. The CDR3 DNA sequence: TGTGCCAGCAGCACCCGTCCCCTGAGCAATCAGCCCCAGCATTTT.

V usage is TRBV7-9 and J usage is TRBJ1-4; D is unclear. The germline gives CDR1 SEHNR, CDR2 FQNEAQ (reference sequence). The CDR3 length is 12 residues. The V and J ends lost 3 bases and 2 bases respectively, with 1 base between them. CDR3 protein: CASSFTNEKLFF. CDR3 coding DNA: TGTGCCAGCAGCTTCACTAATGAAAAACTGTTTTTT.

The chain has TRBV7-9 and TRBJ2-7; D is undetermined. Germline loops: CDR1 SEHNR, CDR2 FQNEAQ (reference sequence). CDR3 length equals 13 residues. Trimming took off 3 bases at V and 3 bases at J, with 9 bases between the two ends. CDR3 sequence reads: CASSLAAHYEQYF. The CDR3 bases are TGTGCCAGCAGCTTGGCGGCCCACTACGAGCAGTACTTC.

V usage is TRBV2 and J usage is TRBJ1-4, with 8 bases identical to TRBD1. J gave up 7 bases and V 2 bases, and 9 bases lay outside the gene matches. Germline CDR1 reads SNHLY; CDR2 reads FYNNEI. The CDR3 extends over 16 amino acids. Here the CDR3 reads CASSEPRSGGVEKLFF. CDR3 DNA: TGTGCCAGCAGTGAACCGCGCTCAGGGGGCGTTGAAAAACTGTTTTTT.

This clone has only one observation. V gene TRBV27 combines with J gene TRBJ1-2; D unresolved. Germline lookup yields CDR1 MNHEY and CDR2 SMNVEV (reference sequence). The length of the CDR3 is 13 residues. Between the trimmed V and J ends, which lost 6 bases and 4 bases, there was a span of 12 bases. This chain's CDR3 is CASRPRGVYGYTF. The CDR3 bases are TGTGCCAGCAGGCCTCGGGGAGTCTATGGCTACACCTTC.

V is TRBV19 and J is TRBJ1-5, with TRBD1 matching over 7 bases. Looked up from germline, CDR1 is LNHDA and CDR2 is SQIVND (reference sequence). CDR3 length: 13 residues. The junction had 3 bases not matched to a gene; V was cut back by 6 bases and J by 4 bases. Here the CDR3 reads CASREGANQPQHF. CDR3 coding DNA: TGTGCCAGTAGGGAGGGGGCAAATCAGCCCCAGCATTTT.

This clone was seen a handful of times. The V call is TRBV5-1, the J call TRBJ1-1; no reliable D call. This CDR3 has 16 amino acids. The germline V gene has CDR1 SGHRS and CDR2 YFSETQ. V was cut by 2 bases and J by 0 bases, with 14 bases left in between. The CDR3 is CASSFRGDGLNTEAFF. CDR3 nucleotide sequence: TGCGCCAGCAGCTTTCGGGGAGACGGGTTGAACACTGAAGCTTTCTTT.

The chain joins TRBV5-4 to TRBJ2-1; no definite D call. CDR3 length equals 12 residues. CDR1 SGHNT and CDR2 YYREEE come from the germline V gene (reference sequence). Trimming took 4 bases from V and 6 from J, leaving 8 bases between them. The CDR3 nucleotides are TGTGCCAGCAGCGATAGAGTCAATGAGCAGTTCTTC. This encodes CASSDRVNEQFF.

The gene calls are TRBV5-8 and TRBJ1-5, with unresolved D. The germline V gene encodes CDR1 SGHTS and CDR2 YDEGEE. The V gene lost 3 bases and the J gene lost 5 bases, with 9 bases spanning the gap. The CDR3 consists of 13 residues. In DNA form, the CDR3 reads TGTGCCAGCAGCTCCTGGACTGATCAGCCCCAGCATTTT. It encodes CASSSWTDQPQHF.

The V gene is TRBV19, the J gene TRBJ2-7; TRBD1 might be the D (6 bases). CDR1 is LNHDA and CDR2 is SQIVND in the germline V gene (reference sequence). This CDR3 is 15 amino acids long. Trimming took off 3 bases at V and 1 base at J, with 13 bases between the two ends. CDR3 sequence reads: CASSIEDSGSYEQYF. The CDR3 DNA follows: TGTGCCAGTAGTATCGAGGACAGTGGGTCCTACGAGCAGTACTTC.

This sequence joins TRBV5-6 and TRBJ2-2; D could derive from TRBD1 or TRBD2 (5 bases each). CDR1 is SGHDT, CDR2 YYEEEE, per germline. The CDR3 contains 18 residues. Trimming stripped 0 bases from V and 4 bases from J, with 19 bases between. The CDR3 DNA reads as TGTGCCAGCAGCTTGGATTGGGGACGGGAAAGGGGCACCGGGGAGCTGTTTTTT. Amino acids: CASSLDWGRERGTGELFF.

This clone has a count of ten or more. The chain has TRBV7-9 and TRBJ2-7; D is uncertain. Germline assignment: CDR1 SEHNR and CDR2 FQNEAQ (reference sequence). The CDR3 extends over 14 amino acids. V was clipped by 4 bases and J by 3 bases, with 13 bases between them. The CDR3 sequence is CASSSSTILYEQYF. CDR3 DNA: TGTGCCAGCAGCTCCTCCACTATACTCTACGAGCAGTACTTC.

The chain uses TRBV15 and TRBJ2-3; 11 bases line up with TRBD2. The V gene's germline CDR1 is LNHNV and CDR2 YYDKDF (reference sequence). Trimming took 3 bases from V and 3 from J; bases not matched to a gene: 5. This CDR3 contains 16 residues. CDR3 DNA: TGTGCCACCAGCAGGATGGGACTAGCGGAGACAGATACGCAGTATTTT. Its protein product is CATSRMGLAETDTQYF.